The rows below give T cell receptor beta chains drawn from one sample of a study of resident and recirculating memory T cells in vitiligo. The repertoire was sequenced with immunoSEQ multiplex PCR; TCRdb's copy has only in-frame clones and lacks some. Seen here are 40,000 to 50,000 clones, approximately 91% observed once, and the top ten hold about 4.5%. Material for sequencing was blood. The receptors were gathered from a male donor with vitiligo. Both conserved end residues are part of each CDR3. A D gene is named only where the DNA matches it firmly. The size of a clone is reported for some rows only, either as once, few or many, or as a class for expanded clones.

D gene,J gene,CDR3 length,clone size,V gene,CDR3 DNA,CDR3 protein
TRBD1,TRBJ2-3,16,.,TRBV7-2,TGTGCCAGCGCCATGCGGCAGGGACAGGGGACAGATACGCAGTATTTT,CASAMRQGQGTDTQYF
.,TRBJ1-4,14,.,TRBV6-6,TGTGCCAGCAGTTACGGGGCCATAAACGAAAAACTGTTTTTT,CASSYGAINEKLFF
.,TRBJ1-1,15,.,TRBV11-2,TGTGCCAGCAGGTTGGGATCGGGGGAAGGCACTGAAGCTTTCTTT,CASRLGSGEGTEAFF
TRBD1,TRBJ1-6,17,.,TRBV13,TGTGCCAGCAGCTTAGGCCTAGGGGGACAGGGTTTTATCCCCCTCCACTTT,CASSLGLGGQGFIPLHF
.,TRBJ1-1,14,.,TRBV2,TGTGCCAGCACCGGGGGGAGGGGGGACACTGAAGCTTTCTTT,CASTGGRGDTEAFF
.,TRBJ1-4,14,.,TRBV2,TGTGCCAGCGGGGAACAGGGAACTAATGAAAAACTGTTTTTT,CASGEQGTNEKLFF
.,TRBJ1-2,12,.,TRBV30,TGTGCCAAAAGGGGGGGGGAGTATGGCTACACCTTC,CAKRGGEYGYTF
.,TRBJ1-6,16,.,TRBV27,TGTGCCAGCAGCCCCACCATAGACATCTTATATTCACCCCTCCACTTT,CASSPTIDILYSPLHF
TRBD1,TRBJ2-7,16,.,TRBV5-5,TGTGCCAGCAGTAGCCGGGACAGGGGTCTTCGGGTCGAGCAGTACTTC,CASSSRDRGLRVEQYF
.,TRBJ2-3,16,.,TRBV9,TGTGCCAGCAGCGTAGCTTCTCTAGCGCTTCCAGATACGCAGTATTTT,CASSVASLALPDTQYF
.,TRBJ2-1,14,.,TRBV5-5,TGTGCCAGCAGCTCCCGGGTCTCGGGGGATGAGCAGTTCTTC,CASSSRVSGDEQFF
.,TRBJ1-1,14,once,TRBV19,TGTGCCAGTAGGATCCAGGGCTCGGGCACTGAAGCTTTCTTT,CASRIQGSGTEAFF
.,TRBJ1-1,13,.,TRBV6-5,TGTGCCAGCAGTTACACCCCTGGCTCTGAAGCTTTCTTT,CASSYTPGSEAFF
TRBD1,TRBJ1-6,14,few,TRBV9,TGTGCCAGCAGCGCCTCAGGGGGACGTTCACCCCTCCACTTT,CASSASGGRSPLHF
TRBD1,TRBJ1-1,15,.,TRBV6-5,TGTGCCAGCAGTCAACAGGGGCCACTGAACACTGAAGCTTTCTTT,CASSQQGPLNTEAFF
.,TRBJ2-7,15,few,TRBV23-1,.,CASILGSGEGYEQYF
TRBD1,TRBJ1-5,16,.,TRBV6-6,TGTGCCAGCAGTCTGGACGGGACAGGCCCCAATCAGCCCCAGCATTTT,CASSLDGTGPNQPQHF